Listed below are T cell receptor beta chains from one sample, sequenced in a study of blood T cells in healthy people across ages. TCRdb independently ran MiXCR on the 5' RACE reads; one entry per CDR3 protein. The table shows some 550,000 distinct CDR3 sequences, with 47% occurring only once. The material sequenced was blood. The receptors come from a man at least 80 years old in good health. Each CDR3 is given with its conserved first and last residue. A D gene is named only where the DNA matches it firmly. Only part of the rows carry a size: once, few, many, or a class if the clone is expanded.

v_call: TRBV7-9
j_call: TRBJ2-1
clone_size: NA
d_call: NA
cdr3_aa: CASSLTGSYNEQFF
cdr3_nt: TGTGCCAGCAGCTTAACAGGCTCCTACAATGAGCAGTTCTTC

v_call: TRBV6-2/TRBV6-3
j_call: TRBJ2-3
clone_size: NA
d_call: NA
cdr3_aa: CASSYPKTRRTDTQYF
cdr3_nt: TGTGCCAGCAGTTACCCTAAGACTAGACGCACAGATACGCAGTATTTT

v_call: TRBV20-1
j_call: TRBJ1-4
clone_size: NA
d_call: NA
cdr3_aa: CSAIRTRMGEKLFF
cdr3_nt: TGCAGTGCTATCCGGACACGGATGGGTGAAAAACTGTTTTTT

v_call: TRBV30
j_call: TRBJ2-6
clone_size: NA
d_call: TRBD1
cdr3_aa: CAWSVLAGGAGANVLTF
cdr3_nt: TGTGCCTGGAGTGTACTGGCAGGGGGAGCTGGGGCCAACGTCCTGACTTTC

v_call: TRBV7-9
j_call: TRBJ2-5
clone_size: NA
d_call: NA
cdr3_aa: CASSSRQVEETQYF
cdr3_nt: TGTGCCAGCAGCTCCCGACAGGTCGAAGAGACCCAGTACTTC

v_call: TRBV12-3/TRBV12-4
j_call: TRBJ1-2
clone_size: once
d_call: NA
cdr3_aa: CASSFGGDYRGYTF
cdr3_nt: TGTGCCAGCAGTTTCGGAGGGGATTATCGAGGCTACACCTTC

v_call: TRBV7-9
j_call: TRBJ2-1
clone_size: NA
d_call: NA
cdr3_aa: CASSWGEGLGSNEQFF
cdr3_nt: TGTGCCAGCAGCTGGGGCGAGGGGCTAGGTTCGAATGAGCAGTTCTTC

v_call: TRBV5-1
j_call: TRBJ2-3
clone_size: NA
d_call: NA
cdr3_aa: CASSQGSATPTDTQYF
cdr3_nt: TGCGCCAGCAGCCAAGGTTCAGCCACCCCCACAGATACGCAGTATTTT

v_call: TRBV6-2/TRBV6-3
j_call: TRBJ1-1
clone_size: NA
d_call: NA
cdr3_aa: CASSHGQSTEAFF
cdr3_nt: TGTGCCAGCAGTCACGGACAGAGCACTGAAGCTTTCTTT

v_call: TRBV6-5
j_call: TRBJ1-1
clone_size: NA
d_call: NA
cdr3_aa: CASSLLRNTEAFF
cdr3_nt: TGTGCCAGCAGCTTGTTGCGGAACACTGAAGCTTTCTTT

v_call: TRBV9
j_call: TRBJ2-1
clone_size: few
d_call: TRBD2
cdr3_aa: CASSPHPGLDNEQFF
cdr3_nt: TGTGCCAGCAGCCCCCATCCTGGACTAGACAATGAGCAGTTCTTC

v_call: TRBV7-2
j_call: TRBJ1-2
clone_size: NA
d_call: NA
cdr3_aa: CASSLASPYGYTF
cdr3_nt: TGTGCCAGCAGCTTAGCCTCACCCTATGGCTACACCTTC

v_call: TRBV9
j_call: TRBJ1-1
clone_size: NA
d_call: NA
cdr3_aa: CTSSVEGVGGTEAFF
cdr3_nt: TGTACCAGCAGCGTAGAAGGTGTGGGAGGGACTGAAGCTTTCTTT

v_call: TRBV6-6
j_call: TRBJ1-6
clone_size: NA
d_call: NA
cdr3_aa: CASLRGSAPNLPLHF
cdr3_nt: TGTGCCAGTCTCCGGGGGTCCGCCCCAAATTTACCCCTCCACTTT

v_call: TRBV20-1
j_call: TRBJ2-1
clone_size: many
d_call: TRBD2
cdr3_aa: CSARKLAGGLGSYNEQFF
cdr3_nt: TGCAGTGCTAGGAAACTAGCGGGAGGGCTTGGTTCCTACAATGAGCAGTTCTTC

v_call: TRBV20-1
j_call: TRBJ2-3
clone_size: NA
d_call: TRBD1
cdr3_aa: CSALRGQVTDTQYF
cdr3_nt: TGCAGTGCTTTAAGGGGGCAGGTAACAGATACGCAGTATTTT

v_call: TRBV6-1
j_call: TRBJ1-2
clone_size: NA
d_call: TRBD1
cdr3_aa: CASNQGALWYGYTF
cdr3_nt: TGTGCCAGCAATCAGGGGGCGCTATGGTATGGCTACACCTTC

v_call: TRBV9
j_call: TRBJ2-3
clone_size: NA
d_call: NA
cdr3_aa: CASSRRSITDTQYF
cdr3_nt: TGTGCCAGCAGCCGTCGATCGATCACAGATACGCAGTATTTT

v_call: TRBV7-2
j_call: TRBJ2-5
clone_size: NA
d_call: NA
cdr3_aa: CASSSLGRIAETQYF
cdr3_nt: TGTGCCAGCAGCTCACTAGGACGGATTGCGGAGACCCAGTACTTC

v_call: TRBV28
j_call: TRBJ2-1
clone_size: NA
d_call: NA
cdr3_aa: CASRLGGISSYNEQFF
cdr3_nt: TGTGCCAGCAGACTTGGCGGGATCAGCTCCTACAATGAGCAGTTCTTC

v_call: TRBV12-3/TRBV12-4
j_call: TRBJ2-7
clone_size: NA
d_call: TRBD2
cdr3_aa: CASGGLAGGHDSYEQYF
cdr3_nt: TGTGCCAGCGGCGGGCTAGCGGGGGGCCACGACTCCTACGAGCAGTACTTC

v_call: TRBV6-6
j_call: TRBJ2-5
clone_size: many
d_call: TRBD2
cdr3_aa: CASSYMTSGSPNLAQYF
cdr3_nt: TGTGCCAGCAGTTATATGACTAGCGGGTCCCCAAATTTGGCCCAGTACTTC

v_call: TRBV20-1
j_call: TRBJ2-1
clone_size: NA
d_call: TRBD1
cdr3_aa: CSADRVFDNEQFF
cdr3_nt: TGCAGTGCGGACAGGGTCTTTGACAATGAGCAGTTCTTC

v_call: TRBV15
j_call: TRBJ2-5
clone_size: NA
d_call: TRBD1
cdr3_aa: CATSKDRGGETQYF
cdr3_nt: TGTGCCACCAGCAAGGACAGGGGAGGGGAGACCCAGTACTTC

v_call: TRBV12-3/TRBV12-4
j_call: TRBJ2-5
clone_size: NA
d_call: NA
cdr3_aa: CASRLMETQYF
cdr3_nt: TGTGCCAGCAGACTGATGGAGACCCAGTACTTC

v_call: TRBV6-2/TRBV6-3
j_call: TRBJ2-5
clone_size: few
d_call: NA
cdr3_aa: CASSSGTVETQYF
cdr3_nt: TGTGCCAGCAGTTCCGGGACTGTGGAGACCCAGTACTTC

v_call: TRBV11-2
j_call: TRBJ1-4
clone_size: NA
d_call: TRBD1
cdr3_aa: CASSLRTGKLASEKLFF
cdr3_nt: TGTGCCAGCAGCTTAAGGACAGGGAAGCTCGCGTCCGAAAAACTGTTTTTT